The entry that follows covers one TCR beta chain sequence. These data belong to a study of blood T cell repertoires in COVID-19. Study overall: Spain, Italy and the United States supplied samples that represented acute and convalescent COVID-19. From T cells, B-cell-depleted T cells, or PBMCs came the material, which was cDNA or gDNA.

As handled by the study authors: From reference gene primer amplification, estimates of nucleated cell counts were derived. TCRdb's copy holds only in-frame clones and misses some; the assay was immunoSEQ multiplex PCR. V, J and clone size were drawn from that table, and D and trimming were deduced from the DNA. The sample shows around 130,000 clones, roughly 82% of them seen only once. The trim removed 0 bases at V and 4 bases at J, leaving 14 bases unmatched. CDR3 size: 20 residues. The sequencing sample was made of peripheral blood. This clonotype was obtained from a human donor in a cohort sampled during active COVID-19. This chain joins TRBV6-7 and TRBJ1-3; 11 bases are a match to TRBD1. TRBV6-7 is flagged as an ORF with uncertain function. Written as DNA, the CDR3 is TGTGCCAGCAGTTACTCGAAAATAGGGGGCGGACAGGGGGCCGGAAACACCATATATTTT. It translates to CASSYSKIGGGQGAGNTIYF.